This TCR beta chain was profiled in a study of blood T cell repertoires in COVID-19. Across the whole study: T cells, B-cell-depleted T cells, or PBMCs provided the cDNA or gDNA that served as material.

This clone was counted between two and nine times. The authors' processing: How many nucleated cells were present was estimated from reference gene primer amplification. Profiling relied on immunoSEQ multiplex PCR, and the TCRdb table lists in-frame clones only, not all of them. V, J and clone size are taken as reported in that table, and D and trimming were inferred from the DNA itself. Among around 26,000 clones listed, about 71% were seen once. J lost 2 bases, V lost 4 bases, and 12 bases had no gene match. The germline gives CDR1 PRHDT, CDR2 FYEKMQ (reference sequence). This CDR3 is 17 amino acids long.

This rearrangement joins TRBV13 to TRBJ2-7, with TRBD1 matching 9 bases. Sequenced input: peripheral blood. This TCR came from a man aged 55 to 70 with active or convalescent COVID-19. The CDR3 bases are TGTGCCAGCAGCTCCCTTAGACGGGACAGGGATACCTACGAGCAGTACTTC. Its translation: CASSSLRRDRDTYEQYF.